This paragraph reports one T cell receptor beta chain. TCRdb's copy holds only in-frame clones and misses some; the assay was immunoSEQ multiplex PCR. The table lists about 480,000 clones, more than 75% of them singletons, with 1.8% in the top ten. This sample was taken from a study of blood T cell repertoires in COVID-19. Study at large: Acute and convalescent COVID-19 specimens originated in the United States, Italy and Spain.

V was clipped by 3 bases and J by 1 base, with 6 bases between them. Germline V lookup: CDR1 SGHDN, CDR2 FVKESK. The CDR3 loop spans 13 amino acids. Cohort 3 recovered donors had two negative PCRs, clearance, or symptom resolution. This chain links TRBV14 with TRBJ1-1, with D unresolved. The clonotype originates from a woman aged 40 to 49 who had recovered from COVID-19. The material sequenced was PBMCs or T cells enriched from blood (not recorded which). CDR3 bases: TGTGCCAGCAGCCAGGTCGGGAACACTGAAGCTTTCTTT. Translating it yields CASSQVGNTEAFF.